The 24 T cell receptor beta chains reported below all come from one sample, sequenced in a study of PD-L1 blockade in urothelial cancer. Libraries were prepared by immunoSEQ multiplex PCR; TCRdb keeps only in-frame clonotypes and omits some of them. The sample includes tens of thousands of clones, about 86% of them seen just once. This specimen consisted of PBMCs, obtained around atezolizumab (anti-PD-L1) treatment. The origin of the receptors is a man aged 50 or older with urothelial cancer.

Comment on this clone: The junction departs from the called germline gene at one end, perhaps through a read error. The J gene is TRBJ2-1, the V gene TRBV11-2, with 8 bases identical to TRBD2. The CDR3 sequence is 12 residues long. Germline values: CDR1 SGHAT, CDR2 FQNNGV. The CDR3 DNA sequence: TGTGCCAGCAGCCAACTTAGCGGGGCCCGGATCTTC. Amino acid sequence: CASSQLSGARIF.

V usage is TRBV9 and J usage is TRBJ2-2; 14 bases map to TRBD2. The CDR3 length is 18 residues. Unmatched junction bases numbered 10, after V lost 3 bases and J lost 6 bases. CDR1 and CDR2 from the germline V gene are SGDLS and YYNGEE. CDR3 in amino acids: CASSDRTSGGHPAGELFF. The CDR3 region has the DNA TGTGCCAGCAGCGACCGGACTAGCGGGGGGCACCCAGCCGGGGAGCTGTTTTTT.

The rearrangement uses TRBV7-2 and TRBJ2-1; TRBD2 matches at 8 bases. With V trimmed by 2 bases and J by 8 bases, 17 bases remained unmatched. The CDR3 sequence is 18 residues long. The germline CDR1 and CDR2 sequences are SGHTA and FQGNSA. The CDR3: CASSLSPPRAGVSHEQFF. CDR3 in DNA: TGTGCCAGCAGCTTAAGCCCCCCTAGAGCGGGAGTTTCCCATGAGCAGTTCTTC. The full variable domain, its missing parts supplied by reference TRBV7-2 and TRBJ2-1, is GAGVSQSPSNKVTEKGKDVELRCDPISGHTALYWYRQSLGQGLEFLIYFQGNSAPDKSGLPSDRFSAERTGGSVSTLTIQRTQQEDSAVYLCASSLSPPRAGVSHEQFFGPGTRLTVL.

This rearrangement joins TRBV5-1 to TRBJ1-2; 7 positions agree with TRBD1. Unmatched junction bases numbered 3, after V lost 4 bases and J lost 3 bases. This CDR3 comprises 13 residues. Germline loops: CDR1 SGHRS, CDR2 YFSETQ. CDR3 in amino acids: CASSRDSHYGYTF. CDR3 DNA: TGCGCCAGCAGCAGGGACAGTCACTATGGCTACACCTTC.

This chain uses TRBV28 with TRBJ2-3, with D perhaps matching TRBD2 (6 bases). Germline V gene data show CDR1 as MDHEN and CDR2 as SYDVKM. The CDR3 covers 17 residues. Trimming removed 5 bases at V and 0 bases at J, with 18 bases between. The CDR3 coding sequence is TGTGCCAGCAGTCTACTGCCCCCCGGGACTAGCACAGATACGCAGTATTTT. Its protein product is CASSLLPPGTSTDTQYF.

The rearrangement uses TRBV4-1 and TRBJ2-3; 12 bases fit TRBD2. Losses at the gene ends were 0 bases for V and 1 base for J; bases not matched to a gene: 8. Germline V lookup: CDR1 MGHRA, CDR2 YSYEKL. The CDR3 sequence is 19 residues long. This chain's CDR3 is CASSQDRETSGGRTDTQYF. The CDR3, as DNA: TGCGCCAGCAGCCAAGATCGGGAGACTAGCGGGGGACGCACAGATACGCAGTATTTT.

This rearrangement joins TRBV5-1 to TRBJ2-1; 16 bases fit TRBD2. CDR1 is SGHRS and CDR2 is YFSETQ in the germline V gene. Trimming took 6 bases from V and 1 from J; bases not matched to a gene: 22. This CDR3 contains 23 residues. The CDR3 DNA is TGCGCCAGCACGCCGGGACTAGCGGGAGGGAGACCCACTGGGCGGGTTTCCTACAATGAGCAGTTCTTC. This sequence encodes CASTPGLAGGRPTGRVSYNEQFF.

This clone occurred a few times. CDR3 sequence reads: CACRGTSSPNTGELFF. CDR3 bases: TGTGCCTGTAGGGGGACAAGCTCTCCGAACACCGGGGAGCTGTTTTTT. The chain is built from TRBV30 and TRBJ2-2, with a possible D match to TRBD1 (6 bases). CDR1 GTSNPN and CDR2 SVGIG come from the germline V gene (reference sequence). The CDR3 totals 16 residues. Trimming pared 6 bases from V and 0 bases from J, leaving 17 bases between.

The CDR3 region has the DNA TGTGCCTGGAGCCCAATACTAGGCTCCGTGTACAATGAGCAGTTCTTC. This encodes CAWSPILGSVYNEQFF. The V gene is TRBV30, the J gene TRBJ2-1; the D gene is possibly TRBD2 (5 bases). Trimming shortened V by 3 bases and J by 4 bases, and 19 bases separated the two germline ends. CDR3 length: 16 amino acids. Germline CDR1 and CDR2: GTSNPN and SVGIG (reference sequence).

This chain joins TRBV7-5 and TRBJ2-5; the table's D call TRBD2 went unverified against the DNA. TRBV7-5 is a listed pseudogene. The CDR3 covers 16 residues. CDR3 coding DNA: TGTGCCAGAAGCCCTAGGGTAGCGGAGTACCAAGAGACCCAGTACTTC. Residues: CARSPRVAEYQETQYF.

The chain links TRBV7-9 to TRBJ1-2; TRBD1 agrees at 11 bases. Trimming took 8 bases from V and 6 from J; bases not matched to a gene: 14. The germline gives CDR1 SEHNR, CDR2 FQNEAQ (reference sequence). The CDR3 has 16 amino acids. The CDR3 spells CASAQTGTGGRDGYTF. The CDR3 nucleotides are TGTGCCAGCGCCCAAACGGGGACAGGGGGTCGGGATGGCTACACCTTC.

This chain joins TRBV10-3 and TRBJ1-1; D is perhaps TRBD1 (6 bases). Germline V CDR1 and CDR2: ENHRY, SYGVKD. The CDR3 consists of 13 residues. V was clipped by 7 bases and J by 1 base, with 10 bases between them. CDR3 sequence (DNA): TGTGCCATCAACATGGACAGGAACACTGAAGCTTTCTTT. Translated: CAINMDRNTEAFF.

This clone was counted only a few times. DNA of the CDR3: TGTGCCAGCAGTTTAGGGCCAGCTGGGTCCGGGGAGCTGTTTTTT. It is translated as CASSLGPAGSGELFF. V gene TRBV28 combines with J gene TRBJ2-2; D gene uncertain. Trimming shortened V by 2 bases and J by 6 bases, and 13 bases separated the two germline ends. The germline V gene has CDR1 MDHEN and CDR2 SYDVKM. This CDR3 comprises 15 residues.

The chain joins TRBV7-2 to TRBJ1-4; no definite D call. Germline CDR1 reads SGHTA; CDR2 reads FQGNSA. The CDR3 is made up of 14 amino acids. V was trimmed by 4 bases and J by 7 bases, leaving 13 bases between them. The CDR3 DNA reads as TGTGCCAGCAGCTCCGGGCCAGCGGGTGAAAAACTGTTTTTT. The encoded protein is CASSSGPAGEKLFF.

The gene calls are TRBV5-4 and TRBJ2-1; 13 nucleotides align to TRBD2. The V gene's germline CDR1 is SGHNT and CDR2 YYREEE (reference sequence). Trimming took 6 bases from V and 5 from J; bases not matched to a gene: 14. The CDR3 is made up of 18 amino acids. In nucleotides, the CDR3 is TGTGCCAGCAAAAAAGGACTAGCGGGAGAGGGGGCCCACAATGAGCAGTTCTTC. It yields the protein CASKKGLAGEGAHNEQFF.

The CDR3 spells CASSEPGQSNYGYTF. CDR3 DNA: TGCGCCAGCAGTGAGCCGGGACAGTCTAACTATGGCTACACCTTC. This rearrangement joins TRBV10-2 to TRBJ1-2, with 7 bases aligning to TRBD1. Trimming took 2 bases from V and 0 from J; bases not matched to a gene: 3. This CDR3 spans 15 amino acids. CDR1 WSHSY and CDR2 SAAADI come from the germline V gene.

V usage is TRBV6-1 and J usage is TRBJ2-5; 7 bases align to TRBD1. Per the germline V gene, CDR1 is MNHNS and CDR2 is SASEGT. There are 12 residues in the CDR3. With 6 bases clipped from V and 5 bases from J, the junction kept 3 bases outside the gene matches. The CDR3 DNA sequence: TGTGCCAGCAGCGGGACAGTCGAGACCCAGTACTTC. Amino acid sequence: CASSGTVETQYF.

This chain uses TRBV19 with TRBJ1-5; 7 bases are a match to TRBD1. J was trimmed by 4 bases and V by 0 bases; bases with no gene match: 9. CDR1 LNHDA and CDR2 SQIVND come from the germline V gene (reference sequence). The CDR3 spans 17 residues. The CDR3 DNA follows: TGTGCCAGTAGTATAGATTCCCGACAGGGAGGAAATCAGCCCCAGCATTTT. It codes for CASSIDSRQGGNQPQHF.

The gene calls are TRBV7-2 and TRBJ2-2; D is unresolved. Germline V gene lookup returns CDR1 SGHTA and CDR2 FQGNSA. Deletions cut 0 bases from V and 13 bases from J, with 12 bases between. CDR3 length: 13 residues. This chain's CDR3 is CASSLAGGVLLFF. The CDR3 bases are TGTGCCAGCAGCTTAGCGGGTGGAGTTTTGCTGTTTTTT.

The chain recombines TRBV7-9 with TRBJ1-2, with D possibly TRBD1 on 5 matching bases. Trimming took 1 base from V and 5 from J, leaving 11 bases between them. The CDR3 has 14 amino acids. Per germline, CDR1 SEHNR and CDR2 FQNEAQ (reference sequence). The CDR3 DNA is TGTGCCAGCAGCTTAGAGGAGGGGACTTATGGCTACACCTTC. Amino acids: CASSLEEGTYGYTF.

The chain combines TRBV14 with TRBJ1-4; 10 nucleotides line up with TRBD1. Trimming removed 0 bases from V and 8 bases from J; junction bases left unmatched: 6. The CDR3 spans 16 residues. Per germline, CDR1 SGHDN and CDR2 FVKESK. CDR3 in amino acids: CASSQDLGQGNEKLFF. CDR3 sequence (DNA): TGTGCCAGCAGCCAAGATCTGGGACAGGGGAACGAAAAACTGTTTTTT.

The rearrangement joins TRBV5-1 to TRBJ2-3; tentatively, D is TRBD2 (7 bases). The CDR3 is 14 amino acids. Germline lookup yields CDR1 SGHRS and CDR2 YFSETQ. Trimming stripped 5 bases from V and 3 bases from J, with 13 bases between. The CDR3 loop reads CASRGGAGTDTQYF. The CDR3 nucleotides read TGCGCCAGCAGAGGGGGGGCGGGAACAGATACGCAGTATTTT.

The rearrangement joins TRBV7-2 to TRBJ2-7; a possible D gene is TRBD2 (6 bases). V lost 5 bases and J lost 1, with 18 bases in between. The CDR3 runs 16 residues. Germline lookup yields CDR1 SGHTA and CDR2 FQGNSA. The CDR3 spells CASSPTMRDGSYEQYF. The CDR3 nucleotides are TGTGCCAGCAGCCCCACTATGCGGGACGGTTCCTACGAGCAGTACTTC.

The chain has TRBV19 and TRBJ1-3, with no clear D. CDR1 and CDR2 from the germline V gene are LNHDA and SQIVND (reference sequence). With 2 bases removed from V and 0 bases from J, the gap between germline ends came to 14 bases. This CDR3 has 17 amino acids. CDR3 bases: TGTGCCAGTAGTATAACTCCCGCGGGAACCTCTGGAAACACCATATATTTT. Translation: CASSITPAGTSGNTIYF.